This TCR beta chain was sequenced in a study of T-cell memory formation after mild COVID-19. Trimming cost V 0 bases and J 0 bases, with 12 bases left between them. The germline V gene has CDR1 SGDLS and CDR2 YYNGEE. The CDR3 runs to 17 residues. Each CDR3 protein gets one entry after TCRdb re-called the 5' RACE reads with MiXCR. Of 300,000 or so distinct CDR3 sequences in the sample, 15% to 20% are singletons; the top ten hold 23%. This clonotype has a handful of counts. The sequenced material came from PBMCs or a T cell subset sorted from them (not recorded which). This receptor was taken from a man between 18 and 29 years old who had mild COVID-19 (a few samples of this study predate the infection). Cell type and time point are not known. The chain combines TRBV9 with TRBJ1-4; tentative D call: TRBD1 (5 bases). CDR3 amino acids: CASSVEVGQATNEKLFF. The CDR3 bases are TGTGCCAGCAGCGTAGAGGTAGGACAAGCAACTAATGAAAAACTGTTTTTT.